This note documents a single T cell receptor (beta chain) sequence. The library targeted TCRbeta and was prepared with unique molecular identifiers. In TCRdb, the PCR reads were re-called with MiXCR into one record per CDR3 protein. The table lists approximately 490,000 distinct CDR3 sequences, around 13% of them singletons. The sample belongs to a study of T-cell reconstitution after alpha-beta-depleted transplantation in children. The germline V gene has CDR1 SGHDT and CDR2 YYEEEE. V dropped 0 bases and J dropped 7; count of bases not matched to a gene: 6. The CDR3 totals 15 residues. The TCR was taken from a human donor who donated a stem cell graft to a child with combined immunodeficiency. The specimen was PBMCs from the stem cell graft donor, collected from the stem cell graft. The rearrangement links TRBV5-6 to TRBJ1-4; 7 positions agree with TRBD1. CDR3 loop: CASSLDWQGVEKLFF. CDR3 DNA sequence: TGTGCCAGCAGCTTGGATTGGCAGGGGGTTGAAAAACTGTTTTTT.